This TCR beta chain derives from a study of vaccination and CD4 T cells after COVID-19. Study-level information: The cells in question were stimulated using overlapping spike peptides derived from SARS-CoV-2, HCoV-NL63, HCoV-OC43 and HCoV-229E. Each control culture was treated with a CEFX pool, an HIV-1 Nef pool, or no peptide.

A word on this clonotype: Its antigen remains unknown.

The CDR3 totals 11 residues. Treatment here: approximately nine-day PBMC culture with coronavirus spike peptide pools or control peptides (ViraFEST assay). Under the ViraFEST approach, antigen-specific T cells were expanded with peptide pools and TCRs subsequently sequenced. CD4+ T cells that had been cultured provided DNA sequenced with the Oncomine TCR Beta short-read assay. Via MiXCR, TCRdb re-called the PCR reads, giving one row per CDR3 protein. The sample has fewer than 20,000 distinct CDR3 sequences, around 80% seen once. Sequenced here: CD4+ T cells from blood, cultured in vitro, sampled after SARS-CoV-2 vaccination. The source is a human donor who received a COVID-19 vaccine. The rearrangement links TRBV21-1 to TRBJ1-2; the table's D call, TRBD1, was not checked against the DNA. TRBV21-1 is recorded as a pseudogene. The CDR3 DNA sequence: TGTGCCAGCAGCACACAGGGGGGCTACACCTTC. Its translation: CASSTQGGYTF.